These 16 T cell receptor beta chains were sequenced from one sample in a study of T cells in localized non-small cell lung cancer. Produced via immunoSEQ multiplex PCR; TCRdb's table is partial and in-frame only. The sample lists 55,000 to 75,000 clones, 70% to 90% occurring once. Material: peripheral blood, obtained before any cancer treatment. The receptors here all came from a male donor at least 60 years old with stage III squamous cell lung carcinoma.

V is TRBV19 and J is TRBJ2-7; D gene ambiguous. V lost 4 bases, J lost 3 bases, and 4 bases lay in between. The germline V gene has CDR1 LNHDA and CDR2 SQIVND (reference sequence). This CDR3 has 11 residues. The CDR3 region has the DNA TGTGCCAGTAGTAGGAACTACGAGCAGTACTTC. Its translation is CASSRNYEQYF.

The chain recombines TRBV2 with TRBJ1-6; no clear D. This CDR3 region has 16 residues. V shed 6 bases and J shed 0 bases, with 12 bases lying between them. Germline V lookup: CDR1 SNHLY, CDR2 FYNNEI. DNA of the CDR3: TGTGCCAGCAGCCCGCGCGTCAGCTCCTATAATTCACCCCTCCACTTT. Translated: CASSPRVSSYNSPLHF.

V gene TRBV30 combines with J gene TRBJ1-2, with D possibly TRBD1 on 5 matching bases. Between the trimmed V and J ends, which lost 6 bases and 4 bases, there was a span of 9 bases. CDR1 GTSNPN and CDR2 SVGIG come from the germline V gene (reference sequence). There are 11 residues in the CDR3. The CDR3 coding sequence is TGTGCCTGCCCCGGGGCCTATGGCTACACCTTC. Its translation: CACPGAYGYTF.

This chain connects TRBV2 to TRBJ2-2; perhaps TRBD1 as D (6 bases). Germline lookup yields CDR1 SNHLY and CDR2 FYNNEI. The V and J ends lost 8 bases and 6 bases respectively, with 16 bases between them. The CDR3 runs to 14 residues. CDR3 loop: CASRMGANPGELFF. The DNA of the CDR3 is TGTGCCAGCCGGATGGGGGCTAACCCCGGGGAGCTGTTTTTT.

V usage is TRBV7-2 and J usage is TRBJ2-3, with D possibly being TRBD2 (5 bases). CDR3 length: 16 residues. V dropped 2 bases and J dropped 5 bases, with 17 bases sitting between them. Germline CDR1 and CDR2: SGHTA and FQGNSA. CDR3 in DNA: TGTGCCAGCAGCTTACAATCTGGGAGTTTCGGAGATACGCAGTATTTT. Amino acid sequence: CASSLQSGSFGDTQYF.

The chain combines TRBV6-1 with TRBJ1-4; D call uncertain. CDR3 length: 12 residues. V was pared by 3 bases and J by 6 bases, with 5 bases between. Germline CDR1 and CDR2: MNHNS and SASEGT. CDR3 sequence: CASSDWDEKLFF. CDR3 nucleotides: TGTGCCAGCAGTGATTGGGATGAAAAACTGTTTTTT.

This clone was seen ten or more times. V and J are TRBV5-1 and TRBJ1-1; possibly TRBD1 for D (6 bases). CDR3 size: 15 residues. Trimming pared 0 bases from V and 2 bases from J, leaving 11 bases between. CDR1 is SGHRS and CDR2 is YFSETQ in the germline V gene. The CDR3 bases are TGCGCCAGCAGCTTGGCGGGGGGACAAAACACTGAAGCTTTCTTT. Protein: CASSLAGGQNTEAFF. The full variable domain, rest sourced from reference TRBV5-1 and TRBJ1-1, is KAGVTQTPRYLIKTRGQQVTLSCSPISGHRSVSWYQQTPGQGLQFLFEYFSETQRNKGNFPGRFSGRQFSNSRSEMNVSTLELGDSALYLCASSLAGGQNTEAFFGQGTRLTVV.

DNA for the CDR3: TGTGCCATCAGATCGGACAGGGGTACGGGGGAGCTGTTTTTT. Protein: CAIRSDRGTGELFF. J is TRBJ2-2 and V is TRBV10-3; 9 bases match TRBD1. J lost 8 bases, V lost 6 bases, and 7 bases had no gene match. This CDR3 has 14 amino acids. CDR1 is ENHRY and CDR2 is SYGVKD in the germline V gene.

This chain uses TRBV5-8 with TRBJ1-3; TRBD1 is a possible D gene (6 bases). V lost 3 bases to trimming and J lost 0 bases, with 7 bases between them. The CDR3 covers 14 residues. The V gene's germline CDR1 is SGHTS and CDR2 YDEGEE. CDR3 coding DNA: TGTGCCAGCAGCTCGGACAGCTCTGGAAACACCATATATTTT. Protein sequence: CASSSDSSGNTIYF. The whole variable domain, filled in from reference TRBV5-8 and TRBJ1-3, reads EAGVTQSPTHLIKTRGQQATLRCSPISGHTSVYWYQQALGLGLQFLLWYDEGEERNRGNFPPRFSGRQFPNYSSELNVNALELEDSALYLCASSSDSSGNTIYFGEGSWLTVV.

This chain links TRBV28 with TRBJ2-6; D gene uncertain. The V gene's germline CDR1 is MDHEN and CDR2 SYDVKM. V lost 3 bases, J lost 2 bases, and 5 bases lay in between. The CDR3 sequence is 14 residues long. This CDR3 reads CASSLWAGANVLTF. The CDR3 bases are TGTGCCAGCAGTTTGTGGGCTGGGGCCAACGTCCTGACTTTC.

The gene calls are TRBV6-5 and TRBJ1-3; D gene unclear. The CDR3 runs 14 residues. With 6 bases removed from V and 7 bases from J, the gap between germline ends came to 16 bases. From germline, CDR1 is MNHEY and CDR2 SVGAGI. The CDR3 is CASSPAFLGNTIYF. The DNA of the CDR3 is TGTGCCAGCAGCCCTGCATTTCTGGGTAACACCATATATTTT.

This rearrangement joins TRBV6-5 to TRBJ1-5; weak D call: TRBD1 (6 bases). Germline CDR1 reads MNHEY; CDR2 reads SVGAGI. The CDR3 is 16 amino acids. Deletions cut 4 bases from V and 0 bases from J, with 13 bases between. The chain's CDR3 is CASSSTGLYSNQPQHF. CDR3 DNA: TGTGCCAGCAGTTCGACAGGACTCTATAGCAATCAGCCCCAGCATTTT.

The gene calls are TRBV10-3 and TRBJ2-7, with D possibly matching TRBD2 (6 bases). V shed 0 bases and J shed 6 bases, with 18 bases lying between them. The CDR3 has 16 residues. Germline loops: CDR1 ENHRY, CDR2 SYGVKD. In DNA form, the CDR3 reads TGTGCCATCAGTGAGTCGGGGGGTCAGCCAGTCGGCGAGCAGTACGTC. Its translation: CAISESGGQPVGEQYV.

V gene TRBV6-6 combines with J gene TRBJ2-1, with 9 bases identical to TRBD2. Trimming at V came to 5 bases and at J to 6 bases, leaving 11 bases not matched to a gene. CDR3 length: 16 amino acids. Germline V lookup: CDR1 MNHNY, CDR2 SVGAGI (reference sequence). For the CDR3, the DNA is TGTGCCAGCAGTAAGACTAGCGGCCCAGGGATCAATGAGCAGTTCTTC. As protein: CASSKTSGPGINEQFF.

The chain links TRBV7-2 to TRBJ1-2; no reliable D call. The CDR3 has 15 amino acids. Germline lookup yields CDR1 SGHTA and CDR2 FQGNSA. The ends were cut back, 0 bases at V and 0 bases at J, with 8 bases in the middle. CDR3 DNA sequence: TGTGCCAGCAGCTTAGCGCCGGAAACTAACTATGGCTACACCTTC. This codes for CASSLAPETNYGYTF.

V and J are TRBV4-3 and TRBJ2-3; D possibly matches TRBD1 or TRBD2 (5 bases each). Germline lookup yields CDR1 LGHNA and CDR2 YSLEER. Trimming left V 4 bases short and J 4 bases short, with 12 bases between. The CDR3 runs 14 residues. The CDR3 region is CASSPGTRPDTQYF. The CDR3 bases are TGCGCCAGCAGCCCAGGGACCCGGCCAGATACGCAGTATTTT.